The sample holds one count of the clone carrying this TCR beta chain. The antigen is undetermined. These data come from a study of PD-1 blockade in classical Hodgkin lymphoma. Broader study findings: Newly diagnosed patients had baseline TCR diversity that was reportedly lower than that of healthy donors.

TCRdb's copy holds only in-frame clones and misses some; the assay was immunoSEQ multiplex PCR. The sample lists about 47,000 clones; approximately 91% were seen once. As to time point: newly diagnosed, previously untreated cHL patient sample. PBMCs from patients with newly diagnosed, untreated classical Hodgkin lymphoma served as a comparison group for the relapsed/refractory trial patients. The CDR3 runs to 15 residues. Trimming shortened V by 7 bases and J by 0 bases, and 15 bases separated the two germline ends. Looked up from germline, CDR1 is MNHEY and CDR2 is SVGAGI. The origin of this receptor is a human donor with classical Hodgkin lymphoma. Sequencing used peripheral blood mononuclear cells (PBMCs). This chain links TRBV6-5 with TRBJ1-1, with D possibly matching TRBD1 (6 bases). DNA for the CDR3: TGTGCCAGCACCCCTATCGACAGGCTGAACACTGAAGCTTTCTTT. It yields the protein CASTPIDRLNTEAFF.